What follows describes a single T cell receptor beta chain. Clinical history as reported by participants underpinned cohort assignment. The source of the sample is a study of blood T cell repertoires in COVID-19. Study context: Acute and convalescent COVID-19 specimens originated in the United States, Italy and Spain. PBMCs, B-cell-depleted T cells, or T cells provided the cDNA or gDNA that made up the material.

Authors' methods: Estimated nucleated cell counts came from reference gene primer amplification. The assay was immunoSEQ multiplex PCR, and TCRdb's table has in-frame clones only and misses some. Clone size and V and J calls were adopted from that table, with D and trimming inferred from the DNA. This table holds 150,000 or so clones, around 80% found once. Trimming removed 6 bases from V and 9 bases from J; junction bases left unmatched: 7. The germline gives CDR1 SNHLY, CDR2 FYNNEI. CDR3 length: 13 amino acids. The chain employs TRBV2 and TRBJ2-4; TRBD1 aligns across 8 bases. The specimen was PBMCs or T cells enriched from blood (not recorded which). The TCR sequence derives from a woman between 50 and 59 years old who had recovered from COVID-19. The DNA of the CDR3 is TGTGCCAGCAGGAGACAGGGGTCGGGCATTCAGTACTTC. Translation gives CASRRQGSGIQYF.